A selection of T cell receptor beta chains follows, all from one sample in a study of blood T cell repertoires in COVID-19. Assay used: immunoSEQ multiplex PCR; TCRdb lists only in-frame clones, some missing. This repertoire shows about 140,000 clones, around 89% found once; its top ten account for 3%. Sequenced: peripheral blood. All receptors derive from an older woman with active COVID-19. The CDR3 runs from the conserved cysteine through the conserved F or W.

j_call v_call cdr3_aa
TRBJ2-1 TRBV18 CASSPRPGTSGRSDEQFF
TRBJ2-1 TRBV10-3 CAISVQGPSPNEQFF
TRBJ2-7 TRBV7-9 CASSPRPGTIGLNYYEQYF
TRBJ2-7 TRBV5-1 CASSRQGADEQYF
TRBJ2-1 TRBV9 CASSVEVGTSGPLFVNEQFF
TRBJ1-6 TRBV2 CASSEPPGTYNSPLHF
TRBJ2-3 TRBV29-1 CSVGPRDTQYF
TRBJ2-1 TRBV5-4 CASSLAGRTSDLNEQFF
TRBJ1-4 TRBV4-1 CASSQDLGGFNEKLFF
TRBJ2-5 TRBV5-1 CASSLAGVQETQYF
TRBJ2-5 TRBV5-5 CASSFGTQETQYF
TRBJ2-7 TRBV18 CASSPQGTDSYEQYF
TRBJ2-5 TRBV24-1 CATSDHRVFEETQYF
TRBJ2-5 TRBV20-1 CSARAGETQYF
TRBJ1-3 TRBV28 CASSLSRGSRLLSGNTIYF
TRBJ1-4 TRBV7-9 CASSGTAGEKLFF
TRBJ2-5 TRBV5-6 CASSLGTGVETQYF
TRBJ1-4 TRBV7-9 CASTSSPMGGRWEKLFF
TRBJ2-3 TRBV3-1/TRBV3-2 CASSQRGTDTQYF
TRBJ2-7 TRBV19 CASIPRTLGSYEQYF
TRBJ2-5 TRBV7-9 CASKLRGGGETQYF
TRBJ1-2 TRBV5-6 CASSFGMTATNTGYTF
TRBJ2-7 TRBV15 CATSSRDRASYEQYF
TRBJ1-1 TRBV5-4 CASSPVSGMNTEAFF
TRBJ2-6 TRBV19 CASKGGSSGANVLTF
TRBJ1-4 TRBV6-2/TRBV6-3 CASSYLGRTNEKLFF
TRBJ2-4 TRBV4-2 CASSQEGGWGGPKNIQYF
TRBJ1-2 TRBV7-2 CASSPTGNGYGYTF
TRBJ1-3 TRBV5-6 CASSWWQGAGNTIYF
TRBJ2-5 TRBV7-2 CASSSSHAGGETQYF
TRBJ2-2 TRBV28 CASSTTRGLAGARTGELFF
TRBJ1-5 TRBV7-8 CASSLVDSVGNSNQPQHF
TRBJ2-7 TRBV7-9 CASSSPGQGAYEQYF
TRBJ2-7 TRBV2 CASSEFGNRELYF
TRBJ2-3 TRBV2 CASSERQGASGTDTQYF
TRBJ1-1 TRBV19 CASSISVNTEAFF
TRBJ1-2 TRBV5-8 CASSLGLWRGYTF
TRBJ1-1 TRBV7-9 CASSARTGALNTEAFF
TRBJ2-7 TRBV28 CASSLSRSLLYEQYF
TRBJ2-7 TRBV7-2 CASSLESLKPYF
TRBJ2-3 TRBV7-2 CASSSQAGSGTDTQYF
TRBJ2-7 TRBV27 CASSLRSGRAYEQYF
TRBJ1-5 TRBV7-6 CASSPEQGGNQPQHF
TRBJ2-3 TRBV28 CASSFGGVTDTQYF
TRBJ2-7 TRBV7-3 CASSLRELAGGSYEQYF
TRBJ2-3 TRBV5-4 CASSLTSGIADTQYF
TRBJ2-7 TRBV6-2/TRBV6-3 CASSAGTSGPRFYEQYF
TRBJ1-4 TRBV11-2 CASSLGTGAANEKLFF
TRBJ1-1 TRBV11-2 CASSLGRPGTEAFF